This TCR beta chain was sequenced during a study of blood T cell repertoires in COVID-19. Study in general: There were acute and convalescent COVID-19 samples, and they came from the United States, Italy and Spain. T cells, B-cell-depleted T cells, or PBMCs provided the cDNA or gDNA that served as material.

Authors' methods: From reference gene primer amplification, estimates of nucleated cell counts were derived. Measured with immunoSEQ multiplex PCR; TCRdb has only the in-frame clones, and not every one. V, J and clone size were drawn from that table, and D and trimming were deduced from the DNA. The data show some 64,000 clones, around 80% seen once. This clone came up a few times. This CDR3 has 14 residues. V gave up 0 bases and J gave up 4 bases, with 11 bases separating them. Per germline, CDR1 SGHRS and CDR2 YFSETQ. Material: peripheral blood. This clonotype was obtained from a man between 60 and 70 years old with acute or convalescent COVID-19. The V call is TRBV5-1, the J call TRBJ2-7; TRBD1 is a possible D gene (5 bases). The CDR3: CASSLAQGGYEQYF. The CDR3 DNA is TGCGCCAGCAGCTTGGCCCAGGGTGGGTACGAGCAGTACTTC.